This T cell receptor beta chain was sequenced for a study of blood T cell repertoires in COVID-19. Background on the study: The origin of the acute and convalescent COVID-19 samples was the United States, Italy and Spain. T cells, B-cell-depleted T cells, or PBMCs provided the cDNA or gDNA that served as material.

How the authors handled the data: The authors estimated nucleated cell counts from reference gene primer amplification. Sequencing used immunoSEQ multiplex PCR; TCRdb keeps in-frame clones, though not all of them. V and J calls and clone size are as listed in that table; D and trimming were resolved from the DNA. The data contain about 230,000 clones, around 80% of them singletons. Sequencing was performed on peripheral blood. This TCR was sampled from a woman in her 40s who had recovered from COVID-19.

The CDR3 nucleotides read TGCGCCAGCAGCCTGACTAGCCACACCGGGGAGCTGTTTTTT. Protein: CASSLTSHTGELFF. The chain has TRBV4-3 and TRBJ2-2; 7 bases align to TRBD2. Germline CDR1 reads LGHNA; CDR2 reads YSLEER. This CDR3 comprises 14 residues. J gave up 3 bases and V 4 bases, and 2 bases lay outside the gene matches.